Listed here are 20 T cell receptor beta chains from one sample, sequenced in a study of cytomegalovirus exposure and HLA in healthy donors. In the PCR, 60 Vbeta and 13 Jbeta primers were used. This table comes from immunoSEQ multiplex PCR, and its TCRdb copy is limited to in-frame clones, with some not included. The sample has about 190,000 clones. Sequenced input: PBMCs. These receptors came from a man aged 25 to 45 in good health and CMV-seronegative.

For the CDR3, the DNA is TGTGCCAGCTCACCCTCGACAGGGGGCGCAAATGGCTACACCTTC. The encoded protein is CASSPSTGGANGYTF. The chain is built from TRBV18 and TRBJ1-2; 10 nucleotides match TRBD1. The germline CDR1 and CDR2 sequences are KGHSH and LQKENI. This CDR3 comprises 15 residues. V gave up 3 bases and J gave up 6 bases; unmatched junction bases: 7.

V gene TRBV5-1 combines with J gene TRBJ2-5; a weak D match, TRBD2 (6 bases). In germline, CDR1 is SGHRS, CDR2 YFSETQ. The CDR3 runs to 17 residues. V was clipped by 2 bases and J by 1 base, with 18 bases between them. Written as DNA, the CDR3 is TGCGCCAGCAGCTTCAGAGGCGGGACCGGGAGCCAAGAGACCCAGTACTTC. Its protein product is CASSFRGGTGSQETQYF. The variable domain in full, completed from reference TRBV5-1 and TRBJ2-5, reads KAGVTQTPRYLIKTRGQQVTLSCSPISGHRSVSWYQQTPGQGLQFLFEYFSETQRNKGNFPGRFSGRQFSNSRSEMNVSTLELGDSALYLCASSFRGGTGSQETQYFGPGTRLLVL.

The chain links TRBV6-5 to TRBJ1-2, with TRBD1 identical over 8 bases. With V trimmed by 5 bases and J by 7 bases, 6 bases remained unmatched. Germline CDR1 MNHEY, CDR2 SVGAGI. CDR3 length: 13 residues. The DNA of the CDR3 is TGTGCCAGCAGTCCCAGGGGGCTGGGTGGCTACACCTTC. Its protein product is CASSPRGLGGYTF.

This chain's CDR3 is CASSLEGTSGRNEQFF. In DNA, the CDR3 is TGCGCCAGCAGCTTGGAGGGGACTAGCGGGAGGAATGAGCAGTTCTTC. This chain connects TRBV5-1 to TRBJ2-1; 15 positions match TRBD2. The CDR3 covers 16 residues. Germline CDR1 is SGHRS and CDR2 is YFSETQ. V lost 0 bases to trimming and J lost 7 bases; unmatched junction nucleotides: 2.

The chain links TRBV5-6 to TRBJ2-3; 8 nucleotides match TRBD2. The CDR3 is 17 amino acids. Germline V gives CDR1 SGHDT, CDR2 YYEEEE. With V trimmed by 4 bases and J by 2 bases, 12 bases remained unmatched. CDR3 sequence (DNA): TGTGCCAGCAGCCCCCGGGGTAGCGGGGACCTCACAGATACGCAGTATTTT. Amino acids: CASSPRGSGDLTDTQYF.

Of note for this clone: The same CDR3 also results from other DNA sequences found in this sample. The chain uses TRBV6-5 and TRBJ2-1, with 7 bases identical to TRBD2. The CDR3 has 12 residues. Trimming removed 7 bases from V and 13 bases from J; junction bases left unmatched: 10. CDR1 and CDR2 from the germline V gene are MNHEY and SVGAGI. CDR3 nucleotide sequence: TGTGCCAGCAATACCTTAGCGGGCGAACAGTTCTTC. It translates to CASNTLAGEQFF.

The V and J genes are TRBV5-6 and TRBJ2-2; TRBD2 aligns across 13 bases. The germline gives CDR1 SGHDT, CDR2 YYEEEE. V trimming: 4 bases; J trimming: 2 bases; junction bases outside the gene matches: 5. The CDR3 loop spans 17 amino acids. CDR3 sequence (DNA): TGTGCCAGCAGCCCCGGACTAGCGGGAGTAAACACCGGGGAGCTGTTTTTT. Translated, it gives CASSPGLAGVNTGELFF. Using reference TRBV5-6 and TRBJ2-2 for the parts outside the CDR3, the full variable domain is DAGVTQSPTHLIKTRGQQVTLRCSPKSGHDTVSWYQQALGQGPQFIFQYYEEEERQRGNFPDRFSGHQFPNYSSELNVNALLLGDSALYLCASSPGLAGVNTGELFFGEGSRLTVL.

CDR3 sequence: CAISEIQGQGQETQYF. CDR3 DNA: TGTGCCATCAGTGAGATACAAGGACAGGGGCAAGAGACCCAGTACTTC. The chain recombines TRBV10-3 with TRBJ2-5; the match to TRBD1 covers 9 bases. CDR1 and CDR2 from the germline V gene are ENHRY and SYGVKD. The V segment lost 2 bases and the J segment 2 bases; nucleotides outside the gene matches: 6. The CDR3 has 16 amino acids.

The chain employs TRBV5-1 and TRBJ2-3; a possible D gene is TRBD1 (6 bases). Trimming removed 2 bases at V and 3 bases at J, with 13 bases between. The V gene's germline CDR1 is SGHRS and CDR2 YFSETQ. The CDR3 length is 15 residues. The DNA for the CDR3 is TGCGCCAGCAGCTTTATGTCAGGGGAGACAGATACGCAGTATTTT. Encoded protein: CASSFMSGETDTQYF.

The rearrangement uses TRBV28 and TRBJ2-5; weak D call: TRBD2 (5 bases). The V gene lost 6 bases and the J gene lost 0 bases, with 17 bases spanning the gap. The CDR3 has 16 residues. The V gene's germline CDR1 is MDHEN and CDR2 SYDVKM. CDR3 sequence reads: CASSQTGNLYQETQYF. CDR3 sequence (DNA): TGTGCCAGCAGCCAAACCGGGAATCTGTACCAAGAGACCCAGTACTTC. Complete variable domain (other parts from reference TRBV28 and TRBJ2-5): DVKVTQSSRYLVKRTGEKVFLECVQDMDHENMFWYRQDPGLGLRLIYFSYDVKMKEKGDIPEGYSVSREKKERFSLILESASTNQTSMYLCASSQTGNLYQETQYFGPGTRLLVL.

CDR3 nucleotide sequence: TGCAGCGTAAGGGGGACGACCTACGAGCAGTACTTC. Translation gives CSVRGTTYEQYF. This chain uses TRBV29-1 with TRBJ2-7; tentative D call: TRBD1 (6 bases). CDR3 length equals 12 residues. Germline V gene lookup returns CDR1 SQVTM and CDR2 ANQGSEA. V lost 6 bases, J lost 2 bases, and 11 bases lay in between.

The chain is built from TRBV5-4 and TRBJ1-1, with D perhaps matching TRBD1 (5 bases). Germline-derived CDR1 and CDR2 are SGHNT and YYREEE (reference sequence). The CDR3 has 15 amino acids. Trimming took 4 bases from V and 1 from J, leaving 14 bases between them. CDR3 sequence: CASSPRGGSNTEAFF. The DNA for the CDR3 is TGTGCCAGCAGCCCACGTGGGGGGTCGAACACTGAAGCTTTCTTT.

The chain is built from TRBV18 and TRBJ2-3; 10 positions match TRBD1. V lost 6 bases, J lost 4 bases, and 7 bases stayed unmatched. CDR1 is KGHSH and CDR2 is LQKENI in the germline V gene. CDR3 length equals 15 residues. The CDR3 sequence: CASSPGTGVSDTQYF. The CDR3 DNA sequence: TGTGCCAGCTCCCCCGGGACAGGGGTGTCAGATACGCAGTATTTT.

The chain joins TRBV4-1 to TRBJ2-5, with D perhaps TRBD2 (5 bases). The CDR3 has 15 amino acids. Per germline, CDR1 MGHRA and CDR2 YSYEKL. Trimming shortened V by 1 base and J by 5 bases, and 14 bases separated the two germline ends. The CDR3 spells CASSQGNPGGETQYF. In nucleotides, the CDR3 is TGCGCCAGCAGCCAAGGCAATCCGGGCGGGGAGACCCAGTACTTC.

The chain uses TRBV19 and TRBJ1-2, with TRBD1 identical over 10 bases. CDR1 and CDR2 (germline): LNHDA, SQIVND (reference sequence). The CDR3 runs to 15 residues. Losses at the gene ends were 4 bases for V and 8 bases for J; bases not matched to a gene: 10. The CDR3 coding sequence is TGTGCCAGTAGTAGGGGCTCCGGGACAGGGGAAGGCTACACCTTC. It specifies CASSRGSGTGEGYTF.

The chain has TRBV10-1 and TRBJ2-1; possible D gene TRBD2, 6 bases. V was pared by 0 bases and J by 0 bases, with 9 bases between. The CDR3 is 16 amino acids. The germline CDR1 and CDR2 sequences are WNHNN and SYGVQD (reference sequence). DNA for the CDR3: TGCGCCAGCAGTGAGTCGGGCGGGGTCTCCTACAATGAGCAGTTCTTC. It specifies CASSESGGVSYNEQFF.

The V gene is TRBV29-1, the J gene TRBJ2-1; TRBD2 matches at 11 bases. This CDR3 is 14 amino acids long. J gave up 1 base and V 6 bases, and 2 bases lay outside the gene matches. CDR1 is SQVTM and CDR2 is ANQGSEA in the germline V gene. CDR3 protein: CSVTSGSSYNEQFF. As DNA, the CDR3 is TGCAGCGTAACTAGCGGGAGTTCCTACAATGAGCAGTTCTTC.

The J gene is TRBJ2-2, the V gene TRBV4-3, with D perhaps matching TRBD2 (6 bases). Between the trimmed V and J ends, which lost 2 bases and 0 bases, there was a span of 19 bases. Looked up from germline, CDR1 is LGHNA and CDR2 is YSLEER. The length of the CDR3 is 19 residues. The CDR3 loop reads CASSQFSLGDSANTGELFF. The CDR3 DNA sequence: TGCGCCAGCAGCCAATTCTCGTTAGGGGACTCTGCGAACACCGGGGAGCTGTTTTTT.

The chain uses TRBV10-3 and TRBJ2-1; TRBD1 aligns across 9 bases. V lost 7 bases to trimming and J lost 7 bases; unmatched junction nucleotides: 14. Per germline, CDR1 ENHRY and CDR2 SYGVKD. The length of the CDR3 is 16 residues. The CDR3 DNA follows: TGTGCCATCATTTGGGAGCGGGACAGGGTGATAAATGAGCAGTTCTTC. Protein sequence: CAIIWERDRVINEQFF.

The chain combines TRBV27 with TRBJ2-7, with TRBD1 matching 8 bases. This CDR3 region has 14 residues. Germline V CDR1 and CDR2: MNHEY, SMNVEV (reference sequence). Unmatched junction bases numbered 3, after V lost 2 bases and J lost 3 bases. The CDR3 reads CASSLVQGGYEQYF. CDR3 bases: TGTGCCAGCAGTTTAGTACAGGGGGGCTACGAGCAGTACTTC.